This entry is about one T cell receptor beta chain. This CDR3 is 13 amino acids long. Germline V CDR1 and CDR2: LNHDA, SQIVND (reference sequence). Germline trimming cut 4 bases from V and 6 bases from J; bases unmatched to any gene: 6. The sample belongs to a study of sequential checkpoint blockade in melanoma. Study summary: First-line arms were nivolumab then ipilimumab, or the reverse, randomized 1:1. Each arm's sequence ended with maintenance nivolumab.

Repertoires were generated with immunoSEQ multiplex PCR, while TCRdb's copy carries only in-frame clones and drops some. The table has some 11,000 clones, approximately 71% seen once. The treatment is: randomized to nivolumab then ipilimumab (arm A) or the reverse (arm B). No patient had prior DNA-damaging chemotherapy. The input for sequencing was CD8+ T cells sorted from blood (inferred from file names), taken from a patient given nivolumab and ipilimumab in sequence. The sequence came from a human donor with melanoma. This sequence joins TRBV19 and TRBJ2-7, with TRBD1 matching 7 bases. The CDR3 loop is CASSTTGLGEQYF. In DNA, the CDR3 is TGTGCCAGTAGTACGACAGGGTTGGGCGAGCAGTACTTC.